The 25 T cell receptor beta chains given below trace back to one sample, sequenced in a study of cytomegalovirus exposure and HLA in healthy donors. The primer mix had 60 Vbeta and 13 Jbeta primers. Some clones are missing from TCRdb's copy, which holds only in-frame ones; the method was immunoSEQ multiplex PCR. This sample contains around 120,000 clones. Specimen: PBMCs. These receptors came from a man in his fifties in good health and CMV-seronegative.

The rearrangement uses TRBV5-1 and TRBJ2-7, with D perhaps matching TRBD1 (6 bases). With 1 base removed from V and 2 bases from J, the gap between germline ends came to 10 bases. The CDR3 is 14 amino acids. The germline V gene encodes CDR1 SGHRS and CDR2 YFSETQ. CDR3 sequence reads: CASSLSAGAYEQYF. The CDR3 bases are TGCGCCAGCAGCTTGTCCGCAGGGGCCTACGAGCAGTACTTC.

This chain joins TRBV30 and TRBJ2-6; tentatively, D is TRBD1 (5 bases). This CDR3 comprises 15 residues. The V end was cut by 2 bases, the J end by 0 bases, with 8 bases between. Germline loops: CDR1 GTSNPN, CDR2 SVGIG (reference sequence). The CDR3 coding sequence is TGTGCCTGGAGTCAGGGCATCTCTGGGGCCAACGTCCTGACTTTC. Amino acids: CAWSQGISGANVLTF.

This chain links TRBV11-3 with TRBJ2-5, with 10 positions matching TRBD1. With V trimmed by 5 bases and J by 4 bases, 13 bases remained unmatched. In germline, CDR1 is SGHNT, CDR2 YENEEA. The CDR3 runs to 17 residues. The CDR3 reads CASSPGQGSRDSETQYF. The CDR3 DNA reads TGTGCCAGCAGCCCGGGACAGGGGTCGCGGGACTCAGAGACCCAGTACTTC.

The chain links TRBV5-1 to TRBJ2-2; possible D gene TRBD2, 6 bases. CDR3 length: 15 residues. Germline V gene data show CDR1 as SGHRS and CDR2 as YFSETQ. Deletions cut 5 bases from V and 3 bases from J, with 14 bases between. The CDR3 DNA reads TGCGCCAGCAGGGTGGGACTTTCCTACACCGGGGAGCTGTTTTTT. Translated: CASRVGLSYTGELFF.

The V call is TRBV12-5, the J call TRBJ1-1; 7 bases are shared with TRBD1. The germline gives CDR1 LGHNT, CDR2 FRNRAP. The CDR3 spans 13 residues. The trim removed 6 bases at V and 10 bases at J, leaving 11 bases unmatched. The CDR3 region has the DNA TGTGCTAGTGGACAAACAGGGGCCGCATCAGCTTTCTTT. Translated, it gives CASGQTGAASAFF.

The rearrangement links TRBV6-1 to TRBJ1-3; D unresolved. Trimming took off 6 bases at V and 0 bases at J, with 9 bases between the two ends. This CDR3 contains 14 residues. Germline V CDR1 and CDR2: MNHNS, SASEGT. CDR3 sequence: CASRVARSGNTIYF. CDR3 in DNA: TGTGCCAGCAGAGTAGCTCGCTCTGGAAACACCATATATTTT.

The V and J genes are TRBV5-1 and TRBJ1-5, with no clear D. V was trimmed by 0 bases and J by 6 bases, leaving 13 bases between them. CDR1 and CDR2 from the germline V gene are SGHRS and YFSETQ. The CDR3 length is 15 residues. CDR3 region: CASSLVPGSGQPQHF. The CDR3 DNA sequence: TGCGCCAGCAGCTTGGTTCCGGGGTCGGGTCAGCCCCAGCATTTT.

V usage is TRBV7-9 and J usage is TRBJ2-7, with 7 bases aligning to TRBD1. Germline CDR1 reads SEHNR; CDR2 reads FQNEAQ (reference sequence). V shed 5 bases, J shed 3 bases, and the junction held 7 bases outside the gene matches. This CDR3 has 14 amino acids. As DNA, the CDR3 is TGTGCCAGCAGCCCCCGGACAGGCCTCTACGAGCAGTACTTC. This sequence encodes CASSPRTGLYEQYF.

The chain couples TRBV19 to TRBJ2-3; D call uncertain. In germline, CDR1 is LNHDA, CDR2 SQIVND (reference sequence). This CDR3 comprises 11 residues. V was clipped by 5 bases and J by 6 bases, with 6 bases between them. CDR3 amino acids: CASSRGDTQYF. The CDR3 DNA sequence: TGTGCCAGTAGTCGAGGTGATACGCAGTATTTT. Combining the CDR3 with reference TRBV19 and TRBJ2-3 gives the whole variable domain DGGITQSPKYLFRKEGQNVTLSCEQNLNHDAMYWYRQDPGQGLRLIYYSQIVNDFQKGDIAEGYSVSREKKESFPLTVTSAQKNPTAFYLCASSRGDTQYFGPGTRLTVL.

The chain couples TRBV5-8 to TRBJ1-1; 7 bases fit TRBD1. V lost 0 bases to trimming and J lost 5 bases; unmatched junction nucleotides: 4. The germline V gene encodes CDR1 SGHTS and CDR2 YDEGEE. This CDR3 is built from 14 residues. This chain's CDR3 is CASSLGLQGTEAFF. CDR3 sequence (DNA): TGTGCCAGCAGCTTGGGGTTACAGGGGACTGAAGCTTTCTTT.

The genes are TRBV6-5 and TRBJ1-2; TRBD1 agrees at 9 bases. Germline trimming cut 5 bases from V and 4 bases from J; bases unmatched to any gene: 8. The CDR3 contains 15 residues. Germline V gives CDR1 MNHEY, CDR2 SVGAGI. CDR3 in DNA: TGTGCCAGCAGTCAACAGGGGGCTGGTAGCTATGGCTACACCTTC. Protein product: CASSQQGAGSYGYTF.

The rearrangement joins TRBV5-1 to TRBJ2-7, with 14 nucleotides matching TRBD2. The ends lost 3 bases at V and 0 bases at J; junction bases unmatched: 5. The CDR3 consists of 17 residues. Germline-derived CDR1 and CDR2 are SGHRS and YFSETQ. The CDR3 coding sequence is TGCGCCAGCAGCTCGGGGACTAGCGGGGGCCTCTCCTACGAGCAGTACTTC. As protein: CASSSGTSGGLSYEQYF.

V is TRBV15 and J is TRBJ1-4, with 7 bases aligning to TRBD1. Per germline, CDR1 LNHNV and CDR2 YYDKDF (reference sequence). There are 14 residues in the CDR3. V was pared by 5 bases and J by 7 bases, with 7 bases of the junction left unmatched. In DNA, the CDR3 is TGTGCCACCAGCCGAGGGGGCCAGAGTGAAAAACTGTTTTTT. Amino acid sequence: CATSRGGQSEKLFF.

The CDR3 DNA follows: TGTGCCAGTAGTATGGGACAGGCATATGGCTACACCTTC. Encoded protein: CASSMGQAYGYTF. The J gene is TRBJ1-2, the V gene TRBV19; TRBD1 matches 8 bases. This CDR3 contains 13 residues. Trimming took 3 bases from V and 5 from J; bases not matched to a gene: 2. Germline CDR1 is LNHDA and CDR2 is SQIVND (reference sequence).

The chain couples TRBV9 to TRBJ1-4; maybe TRBD1 (5 bases). The germline CDR1 and CDR2 sequences are SGDLS and YYNGEE. This CDR3 is built from 15 residues. V gave up 3 bases and J gave up 9 bases, with 18 bases separating them. In DNA form, the CDR3 reads TGTGCCAGCAGCGCCTCAACAGGTACCCGACAAAAACTGTTTTTT. Protein sequence: CASSASTGTRQKLFF.

The rearrangement links TRBV5-4 to TRBJ2-3; 16 bases fit TRBD2. Germline V gene sequence: CDR1 SGHNT, CDR2 YYREEE (reference sequence). V trimming: 2 bases; J trimming: 4 bases; junction bases outside the gene matches: 7. The CDR3 has 18 residues. This CDR3 is CASSLKGLAGGTADTQYF. CDR3 DNA: TGTGCCAGCAGCTTAAAGGGACTAGCGGGAGGGACGGCAGATACGCAGTATTTT.

For this clone: A junction end diverges from the germline sequence, so it may reflect a read error. This chain uses TRBV5-6 with TRBJ1-5; TRBD1 matches at 7 bases. The CDR3 has 15 residues. Germline V CDR1 and CDR2: SGHDT, YYEEEE. In DNA form, the CDR3 reads TGTGCCAGCAGGTTGGCGGGACAGAAAAATCAGCCCCAGCATTTT. This translates into CASRLAGQKNQPQHF.

This sequence joins TRBV7-2 and TRBJ2-5; 7 positions match TRBD2. The J call may be wrong; the DNA end is better matched by TRBJ2-7. This CDR3 region has 13 residues. Germline V gives CDR1 SGHTA, CDR2 FQGNSA. The CDR3 protein is CASSSPGRGEQYF. CDR3 coding DNA: TGTGCCAGCAGCTCCCCAGGGAGGGGCGAGCAGTACTTC.

The V gene is TRBV11-2, the J gene TRBJ2-2, with TRBD1 matching 9 bases. The trim removed 1 base at V and 6 bases at J, leaving 6 bases unmatched. Germline V lookup: CDR1 SGHAT, CDR2 FQNNGV. The CDR3 is 16 residues long. Here the CDR3 reads CASSLGTGEFPGELFF. In DNA form, the CDR3 reads TGTGCCAGCAGCTTAGGGACAGGGGAATTCCCCGGGGAGCTGTTTTTT.

This chain links TRBV18 with TRBJ1-1; D is possibly TRBD1 (5 bases). The CDR3 extends over 14 amino acids. The germline CDR1 and CDR2 sequences are KGHSH and LQKENI. The V gene lost 3 bases and the J gene lost 3 bases, with 11 bases spanning the gap. The CDR3 reads CASSPQSRDTEAFF. CDR3 nucleotides: TGTGCCAGCTCACCCCAGTCCAGGGACACTGAAGCTTTCTTT.

The CDR3 region is CASSYSITLGGEQYF. The CDR3, as DNA: TGTGCCAGCAGTTACTCGATCACTCTGGGAGGGGAGCAGTACTTC. The rearrangement links TRBV6-5 to TRBJ2-7; 7 bases are shared with TRBD2. V shed 0 bases, J shed 7 bases, and the junction held 9 bases outside the gene matches. The CDR3 loop spans 15 amino acids. Germline loops: CDR1 MNHEY, CDR2 SVGAGI.

The chain carries TRBV7-6 and TRBJ1-1; TRBD1 agrees at 7 bases. V was clipped by 3 bases and J by 5 bases; unmatched bases: 3. The CDR3 consists of 13 residues. Germline V gives CDR1 SGHVS, CDR2 FNYEAQ. CDR3 coding DNA: TGTGCCAGCAGCTTGACAGGGAGGACTGAAGCTTTCTTT. This codes for CASSLTGRTEAFF.

This sequence joins TRBV6-1 and TRBJ1-1; D gene uncertain. V lost 8 bases and J lost 1, with 14 bases in between. CDR1 and CDR2 (germline): MNHNS, SASEGT. The CDR3 has 14 amino acids. This CDR3 reads CASLERHPNTEAFF. The CDR3 nucleotides read TGTGCCAGCCTTGAACGACACCCGAACACTGAAGCTTTCTTT.

The rearrangement joins TRBV2 to TRBJ2-3, with 9 bases identical to TRBD1. This CDR3 is built from 16 residues. The V and J ends lost 5 bases and 3 bases, in that order; junction bases with no gene match: 9. Per the germline V gene, CDR1 is SNHLY and CDR2 is FYNNEI. The CDR3 DNA is TGTGCCAGCAGTAGCCGGACAGGGGTAAGAACAGATACGCAGTATTTT. Protein sequence: CASSSRTGVRTDTQYF.

The rearrangement links TRBV7-9 to TRBJ1-1; D is undetermined. Germline lookup yields CDR1 SEHNR and CDR2 FQNEAQ (reference sequence). CDR3 size: 13 residues. Deletions cut 3 bases from V and 5 bases from J, with 10 bases between. The DNA of the CDR3 is TGTGCCAGCAGCTTGCCCGGGGAAACTGAAGCTTTCTTT. This translates into CASSLPGETEAFF.